The rows below give T cell receptor beta chains drawn from one sample of a study of blood T cell repertoires in COVID-19. Sequencing was performed with immunoSEQ multiplex PCR; in TCRdb, only in-frame clones are kept and a portion is missing. The sample consists of about 99,000 clones, roughly 85% of them appearing once. Input material: peripheral blood. The receptors were sampled from a middle-aged man in a cohort sampled during active COVID-19. CDR3s include the opening cysteine and the closing phenylalanine or tryptophan. The D gene is left open where the match is weak. A clone size is listed for some rows: how often the clone was seen (once, few, many), or a class if it is expanded.

J,size,D,V,CDR3,DNA
TRBJ2-1,NA,TRBD2,TRBV11-3,CASSIHGGSYNEQFF,TGTGCCAGCAGCATCCACGGGGGGTCATACAATGAGCAGTTCTTC
TRBJ2-1,NA,NA,TRBV5-1,CASSPSLIRDNEQFF,TGCGCCAGCAGCCCGTCCCTAATTCGGGACAATGAGCAGTTCTTC
TRBJ1-1,NA,TRBD1,TRBV27,CASSFLRTGDLNTEAFF,TGTGCCAGCAGTTTTCTTCGGACAGGGGATTTGAACACTGAAGCTTTCTTT
TRBJ1-6,NA,NA,TRBV5-1,CASSLDRGANSPLHF,TGCGCCAGCAGCTTGGACCGGGGAGCCAATTCACCCCTCCACTTT
TRBJ1-2,NA,NA,TRBV5-1,CASSLGLLNYGYTF,TGCGCCAGCAGCTTGGGCCTTCTAAACTATGGCTACACCTTC
TRBJ1-4,NA,NA,TRBV7-2,CASSFSAGGEGKLFF,TGTGCCAGCAGCTTTTCCGCGGGGGGCGAGGGAAAACTGTTTTTT
TRBJ2-2,few,NA,TRBV11-2,CASRSPGRRITGELFF,TGTGCCAGCAGGTCTCCGGGGAGGCGTATCACCGGGGAGCTGTTTTTT
TRBJ2-5,NA,NA,TRBV18,CASSPSSETQYF,TGTGCCAGCTCACCGTCCTCGGAGACCCAGTACTTC
TRBJ1-2,NA,NA,TRBV5-8,CASSLQVLYGYTF,TGTGCCAGCAGCTTACAGGTGCTCTATGGCTACACCTTC
TRBJ2-2,NA,NA,TRBV9,CASSVAGLDTGELFF,TGTGCCAGCAGCGTAGCAGGGTTGGACACCGGGGAGCTGTTTTTT